Below, one TCR beta chain is given with its context. The antigen is undetermined. Between the trimmed V and J ends, which lost 2 bases and 2 bases, there was a span of 17 bases. Germline assignment: CDR1 SGHRS and CDR2 YFSETQ. This CDR3 is 16 amino acids long. This sample is part of a study of multiple sclerosis patients with progressive multifocal leukoencephalopathy. Findings and caveats of the study: Whether JC virus or general immunocompromise explains the findings remained unclear.

Specified time point: approximately twelve months of natalizumab therapy. This table comes from immunoSEQ multiplex PCR, and its TCRdb copy is limited to in-frame clones, with some not included. Of 26,000 or so clones listed, more than 85% are singletons. The specimen comprised PBMCs, sampled from a patient treated with natalizumab. The chain combines TRBV5-1 with TRBJ2-7; a possible D gene is TRBD2 (5 bases). This receptor was obtained from a man aged 25-40 years with multiple sclerosis. The CDR3 loop is CASSFSPGEMTYEQYF. The CDR3, as DNA: TGCGCCAGCAGCTTTTCCCCCGGGGAAATGACCTACGAGCAGTACTTC. Combining the CDR3 with reference TRBV5-1 and TRBJ2-7 gives the whole variable domain KAGVTQTPRYLIKTRGQQVTLSCSPISGHRSVSWYQQTPGQGLQFLFEYFSETQRNKGNFPGRFSGRQFSNSRSEMNVSTLELGDSALYLCASSFSPGEMTYEQYFGPGTRLTVT.